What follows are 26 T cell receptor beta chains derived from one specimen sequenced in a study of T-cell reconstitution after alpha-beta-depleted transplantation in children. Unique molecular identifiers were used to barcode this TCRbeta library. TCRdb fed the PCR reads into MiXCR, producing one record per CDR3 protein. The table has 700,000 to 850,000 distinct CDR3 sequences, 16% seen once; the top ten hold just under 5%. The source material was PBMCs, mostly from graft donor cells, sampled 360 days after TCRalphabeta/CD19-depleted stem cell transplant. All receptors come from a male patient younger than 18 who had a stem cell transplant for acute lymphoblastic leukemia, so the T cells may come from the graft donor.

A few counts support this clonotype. CDR3 in amino acids: CASSFGRAVAYEQYF. The CDR3 nucleotides are TGTGCCAGCAGCTTCGGGCGAGCGGTCGCCTACGAGCAGTACTTC. This chain connects TRBV7-8 to TRBJ2-7, with D perhaps TRBD2 (5 bases). The CDR3 has 15 amino acids. The ends were cut back, 3 bases at V and 2 bases at J, with 14 bases in the middle. Germline V gene lookup returns CDR1 SGHVS and CDR2 FQNEAQ.

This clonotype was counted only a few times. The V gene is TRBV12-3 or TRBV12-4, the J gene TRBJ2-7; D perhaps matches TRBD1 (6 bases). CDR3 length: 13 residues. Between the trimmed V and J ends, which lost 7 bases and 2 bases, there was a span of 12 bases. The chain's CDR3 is CASTSGQTYEQYF. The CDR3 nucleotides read TGTGCCAGCACCTCGGGACAAACCTACGAGCAGTACTTC.

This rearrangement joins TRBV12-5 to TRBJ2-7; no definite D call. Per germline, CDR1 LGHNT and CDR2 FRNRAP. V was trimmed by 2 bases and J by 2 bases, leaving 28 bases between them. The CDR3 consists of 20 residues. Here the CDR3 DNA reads TGTGCTAGTGGTTTGACATCTGCTCCATTAAACGTCCTAGACGCCTACGAGCAGTACTTC. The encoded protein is CASGLTSAPLNVLDAYEQYF. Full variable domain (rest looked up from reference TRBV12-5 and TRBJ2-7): DARVTQTPRHKVTEMGQEVTMRCQPILGHNTVFWYRQTMMQGLELLAYFRNRAPLDDSGMPKDRFSAEMPDATLATLKIQPSEPRDSAVYFCASGLTSAPLNVLDAYEQYFGPGTRLTVT.

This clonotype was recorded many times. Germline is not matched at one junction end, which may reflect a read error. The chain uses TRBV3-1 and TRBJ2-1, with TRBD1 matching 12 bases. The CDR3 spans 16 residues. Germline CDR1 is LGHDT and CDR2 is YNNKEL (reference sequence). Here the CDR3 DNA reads TGTGCCAGCAGTCAAGGGGACAGGGGGCTTTACGATGAGCAGTTCTTC. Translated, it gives CASSQGDRGLYDEQFF.

The CDR3 sequence: CSVGDRGYEQYF. The CDR3 DNA reads TGCAGCGTTGGGGACAGGGGCTACGAGCAGTACTTC. The rearrangement uses TRBV29-1 and TRBJ2-7; 10 bases line up with TRBD1. The CDR3 is made up of 12 amino acids. Germline lookup yields CDR1 SQVTM and CDR2 ANQGSEA. V was pared by 4 bases and J by 3 bases, with 0 bases of the junction left unmatched.

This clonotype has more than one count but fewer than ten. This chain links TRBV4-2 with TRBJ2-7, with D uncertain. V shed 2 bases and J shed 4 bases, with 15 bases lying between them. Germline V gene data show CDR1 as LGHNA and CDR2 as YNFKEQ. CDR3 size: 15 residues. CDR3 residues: CASSQTGLIGYEQYF. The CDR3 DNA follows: TGTGCCAGCAGCCAAACCGGGCTTATCGGATACGAGCAGTACTTC.

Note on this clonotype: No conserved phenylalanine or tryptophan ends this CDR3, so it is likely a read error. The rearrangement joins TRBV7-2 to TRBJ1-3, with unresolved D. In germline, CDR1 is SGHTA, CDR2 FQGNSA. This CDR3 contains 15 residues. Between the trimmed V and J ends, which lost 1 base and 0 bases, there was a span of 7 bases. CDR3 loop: CASSLEALSGNTIYY. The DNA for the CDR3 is TGTGCCAGCAGCTTAGAGGCCCTCTCTGGAAACACCATATATTAT.

CDR3 nucleotide sequence: TGTGCCAGCAGTGCCTCCGTTAGAGGTCCTGAAGCTTTCTTT. It yields the protein CASSASVRGPEAFF. The chain employs TRBV12-3 or TRBV12-4 and TRBJ1-1; the D is unclear. Deletions cut 5 bases from V and 6 bases from J, with 16 bases between. The CDR3 has 14 residues.

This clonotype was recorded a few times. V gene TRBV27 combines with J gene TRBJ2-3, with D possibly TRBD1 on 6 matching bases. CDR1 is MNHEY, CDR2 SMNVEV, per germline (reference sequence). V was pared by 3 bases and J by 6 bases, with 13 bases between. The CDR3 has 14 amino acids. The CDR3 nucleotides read TGTGCCAGCAGTTTCGGGACACTGAGGGATACGCAGTATTTT. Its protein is CASSFGTLRDTQYF.

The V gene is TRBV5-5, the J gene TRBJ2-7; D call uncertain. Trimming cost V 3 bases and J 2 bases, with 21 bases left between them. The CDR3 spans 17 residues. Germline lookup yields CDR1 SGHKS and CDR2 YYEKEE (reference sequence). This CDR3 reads CASSSGLTVSIPYEQYF. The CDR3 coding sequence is TGTGCCAGCAGCTCCGGGCTTACGGTTTCAATCCCCTACGAGCAGTACTTC.

Written as DNA, the CDR3 is TGTGCCTTTAAGCAGGGCGGTACTTCCAATGAGCAGTTCTTC. Encoded protein: CAFKQGGTSNEQFF. This chain joins TRBV10-3 and TRBJ2-1, with D possibly matching TRBD1 (5 bases). CDR1 and CDR2 from the germline V gene are ENHRY and SYGVKD. This CDR3 is 14 amino acids long. V lost 11 bases to trimming and J lost 6 bases, with 20 bases between them.

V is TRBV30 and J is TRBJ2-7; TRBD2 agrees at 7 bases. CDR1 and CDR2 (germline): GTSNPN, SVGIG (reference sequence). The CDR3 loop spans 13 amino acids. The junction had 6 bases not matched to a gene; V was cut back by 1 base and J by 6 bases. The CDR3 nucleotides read TGTGCCTGGAGTGCCCGACTAGCCTCCGAGCAGTACTTC. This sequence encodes CAWSARLASEQYF.

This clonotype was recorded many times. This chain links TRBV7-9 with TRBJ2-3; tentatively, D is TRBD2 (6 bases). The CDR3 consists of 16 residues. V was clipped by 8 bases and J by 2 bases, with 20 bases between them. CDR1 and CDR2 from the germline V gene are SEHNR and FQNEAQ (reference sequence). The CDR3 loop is CASPLLPGLITDTQYF. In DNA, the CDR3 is TGTGCCAGCCCCTTACTCCCGGGACTTATCACAGATACGCAGTATTTT.

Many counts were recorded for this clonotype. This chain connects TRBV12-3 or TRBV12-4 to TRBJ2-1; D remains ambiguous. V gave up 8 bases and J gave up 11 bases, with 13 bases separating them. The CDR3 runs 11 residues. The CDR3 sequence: CASGPLLKQFF. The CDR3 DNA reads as TGTGCCAGCGGACCGTTATTAAAGCAGTTCTTC.

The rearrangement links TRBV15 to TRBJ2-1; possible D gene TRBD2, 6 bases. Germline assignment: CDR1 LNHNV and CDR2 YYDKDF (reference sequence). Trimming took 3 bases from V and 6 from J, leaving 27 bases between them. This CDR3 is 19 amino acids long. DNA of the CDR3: TGTGCCACCAGCAGGAGACTTATTCACGGGGGTCTAGCCTCCAATGAGCAGTTCTTC. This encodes CATSRRLIHGGLASNEQFF.

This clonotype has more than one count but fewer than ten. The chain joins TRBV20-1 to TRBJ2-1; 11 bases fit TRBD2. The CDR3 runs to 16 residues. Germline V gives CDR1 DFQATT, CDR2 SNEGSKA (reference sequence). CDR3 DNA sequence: TGCACCGCTGAATCCCAACTAGCGGGAGTAAGGAATGAGCAGTTCTTC. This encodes CTAESQLAGVRNEQFF.

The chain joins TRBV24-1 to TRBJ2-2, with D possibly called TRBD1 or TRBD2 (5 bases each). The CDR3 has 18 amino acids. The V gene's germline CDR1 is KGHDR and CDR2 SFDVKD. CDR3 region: CGASDWGLRGGNTGELFF. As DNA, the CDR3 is TGTGGCGCCAGTGATTGGGGGTTGAGAGGCGGAAACACCGGGGAGCTGTTTTTT.

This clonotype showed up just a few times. The CDR3 region is CSVAFRGNEQFF. In DNA form, the CDR3 reads TGCAGTGTTGCGTTTAGGGGCAATGAGCAGTTCTTC. This chain connects TRBV20-1 to TRBJ2-1; D possibly corresponds to TRBD1 (5 bases). Germline V gene data show CDR1 as DFQATT and CDR2 as SNEGSKA (reference sequence). Trimming shortened V by 7 bases and J by 6 bases, and 13 bases separated the two germline ends. This CDR3 is 12 amino acids long.

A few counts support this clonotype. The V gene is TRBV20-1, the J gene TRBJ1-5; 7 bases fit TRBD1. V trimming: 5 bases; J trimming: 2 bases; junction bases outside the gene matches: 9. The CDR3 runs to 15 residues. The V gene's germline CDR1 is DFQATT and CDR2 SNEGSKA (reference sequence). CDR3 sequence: CSAVQGSAGNQPQHF. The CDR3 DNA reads TGCAGTGCTGTACAGGGGAGTGCGGGCAATCAGCCCCAGCATTTT.

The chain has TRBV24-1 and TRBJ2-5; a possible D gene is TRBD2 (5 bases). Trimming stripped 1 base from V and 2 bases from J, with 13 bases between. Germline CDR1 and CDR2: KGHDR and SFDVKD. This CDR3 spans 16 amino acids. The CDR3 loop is CATSDFSEVEQETQYF. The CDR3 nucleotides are TGTGCCACCAGTGATTTTTCGGAGGTGGAGCAAGAGACCCAGTACTTC.

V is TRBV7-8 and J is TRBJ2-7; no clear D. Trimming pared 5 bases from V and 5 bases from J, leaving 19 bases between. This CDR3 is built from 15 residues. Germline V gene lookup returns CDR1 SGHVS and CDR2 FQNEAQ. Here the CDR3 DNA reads TGTGCCAGCAGCCGTACGCCGAACTTCATCAACGAGCAGTACTTC. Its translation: CASSRTPNFINEQYF.

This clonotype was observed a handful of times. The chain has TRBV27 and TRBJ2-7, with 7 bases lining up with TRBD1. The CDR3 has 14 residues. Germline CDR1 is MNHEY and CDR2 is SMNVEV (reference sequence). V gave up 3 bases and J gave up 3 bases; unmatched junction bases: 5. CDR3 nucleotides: TGTGCCAGCAGTTTGGGGGACAGCTACTACGAGCAGTACTTC. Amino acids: CASSLGDSYYEQYF.

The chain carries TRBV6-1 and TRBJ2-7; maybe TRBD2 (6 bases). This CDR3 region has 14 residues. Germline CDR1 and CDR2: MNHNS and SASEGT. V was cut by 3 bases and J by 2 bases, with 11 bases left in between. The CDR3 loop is CASSEGGRAYEQYF. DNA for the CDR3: TGTGCCAGCAGTGAGGGAGGCAGAGCCTACGAGCAGTACTTC.

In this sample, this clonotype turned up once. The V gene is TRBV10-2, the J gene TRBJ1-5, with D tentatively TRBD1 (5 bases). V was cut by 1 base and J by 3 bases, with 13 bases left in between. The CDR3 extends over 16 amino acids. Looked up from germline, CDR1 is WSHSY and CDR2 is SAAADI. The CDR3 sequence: CASSEFLGPNNQPQHF. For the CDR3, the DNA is TGCGCCAGCAGTGAGTTTCTGGGGCCTAACAATCAGCCCCAGCATTTT.

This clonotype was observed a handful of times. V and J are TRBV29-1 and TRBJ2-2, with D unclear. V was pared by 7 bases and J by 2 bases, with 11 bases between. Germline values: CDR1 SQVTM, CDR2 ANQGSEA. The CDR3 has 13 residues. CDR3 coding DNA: TGCAGCGGCTCGGACGGTAACACCGGGGAGCTGTTTTTT. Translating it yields CSGSDGNTGELFF.

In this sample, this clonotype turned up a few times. CDR3 amino acids: CARSVSGRAWNEQFF. DNA for the CDR3: TGTGCCAGAAGCGTTAGCGGGAGGGCCTGGAATGAGCAGTTCTTC. The chain recombines TRBV5-3 with TRBJ2-1; 11 bases align to TRBD2. TRBV5-3 is filed as an ORF, its function uncertain. After removal of 4 bases from V and 7 bases from J, the junction contained 7 bases not matched to a gene. This CDR3 spans 15 amino acids.